The 6 T cell receptor beta chains in this list originate from one sample, sequenced in a study of tumor-infiltrating lymphocytes in primary liver carcinoma. Synthesis of TCR beta cDNA was carried out from approximately 500 ng total RNA with a constant-region primer. Nested multiplex PCR, run for three rounds with slightly modified ARM-PCR, yielded TCR beta libraries. Investigators reported that the first two PCR rounds, at around 11 cycles each, used TRBV1-TRBV30 forward primers with a C-beta reverse primer. Via MiXCR, TCRdb re-called the multiplex PCR reads, giving one row per CDR3 protein. Altogether some 110,000 distinct CDR3 sequences are present, about four fifths being singletons, with the ten largest covering approximately 20%. Total RNA and DNA came together from roughly 20-30 mg of bulk tissue without cell sorting. Sequenced input: liver tumor tissue from sampling region 3. This sample's subset: tumor region T3, left-lateral pole. All receptors come from a man aged 40-49 years with primary liver carcinoma and hepatitis B virus infection.

Regarding this clonotype: Germline and junction disagree at one end, which may indicate a read error. The chain has TRBV14 and TRBJ1-6; D may be TRBD1 (6 bases). Germline V gives CDR1 SGHDN, CDR2 FVKESK. The CDR3 extends over 13 amino acids. CDR3 region: CAISQQGNSLLHF. DNA of the CDR3: TGTGCCATCAGCCAACAGGGAAATTCACTCCTCCACTTT.

In this sample, this clonotype turned up many times. The V and J genes are TRBV12-3 or TRBV12-4 and TRBJ2-4; D perhaps matches TRBD2 (5 bases). Trimming took off 0 bases at V and 6 bases at J, with 12 bases between the two ends. This CDR3 contains 15 residues. The CDR3 DNA reads TGTGCCAGCAGTTTAGCTGAGGGATTTAGAAACATTCAGTACTTC. Amino acid sequence: CASSLAEGFRNIQYF.

The rearrangement links TRBV11-1 to TRBJ2-2; TRBD2 might be the D (5 bases). Trimming stripped 4 bases from V and 3 bases from J, with 9 bases between. The CDR3 loop spans 14 amino acids. Per the germline V gene, CDR1 is SGHAT and CDR2 is FQDESV (reference sequence). The DNA for the CDR3 is TGTGCCAGCAGCTATACTAGTGACACCGGGGAGCTGTTTTTT. This gives the protein CASSYTSDTGELFF.

In regard to this clonotype: The junction does not match germline at one end; this may be a read error. The rearrangement links TRBV6-6 to TRBJ1-6; D is possibly TRBD1 (6 bases). Germline CDR1 MNHNY, CDR2 SVGAGI (reference sequence). There are 13 residues in the CDR3. The CDR3 region has the DNA TGCGCCAGCAATTCAACAGGGATTTCACCCCTCCACTTT. The encoded protein is CASNSTGISPLHF.

With respect to this clonotype: Germline and junction disagree at one end, which may indicate a read error. This chain uses TRBV11-2 with TRBJ2-1; D remains ambiguous. The CDR3 runs 14 residues. The germline gives CDR1 SGHAT, CDR2 FQNNGV. The CDR3, as DNA: TGTGTCAGCATCTTAGGCGTCTCGCACAATGAGCAGTTCTTC. Its protein product is CVSILGVSHNEQFF.

In this sample, this clonotype turned up many times. This chain joins TRBV28 and TRBJ1-1, with D possibly matching TRBD1 (6 bases). Germline loops: CDR1 MDHEN, CDR2 SYDVKM. The CDR3 contains 15 residues. Trimming shortened V by 11 bases and J by 2 bases, and 21 bases separated the two germline ends. The CDR3 coding sequence is TGTGCCTGGAGGGGGGCGCGTCTTGGAAACACTGAAGCTTTCTTT. Amino acid sequence: CAWRGARLGNTEAFF.